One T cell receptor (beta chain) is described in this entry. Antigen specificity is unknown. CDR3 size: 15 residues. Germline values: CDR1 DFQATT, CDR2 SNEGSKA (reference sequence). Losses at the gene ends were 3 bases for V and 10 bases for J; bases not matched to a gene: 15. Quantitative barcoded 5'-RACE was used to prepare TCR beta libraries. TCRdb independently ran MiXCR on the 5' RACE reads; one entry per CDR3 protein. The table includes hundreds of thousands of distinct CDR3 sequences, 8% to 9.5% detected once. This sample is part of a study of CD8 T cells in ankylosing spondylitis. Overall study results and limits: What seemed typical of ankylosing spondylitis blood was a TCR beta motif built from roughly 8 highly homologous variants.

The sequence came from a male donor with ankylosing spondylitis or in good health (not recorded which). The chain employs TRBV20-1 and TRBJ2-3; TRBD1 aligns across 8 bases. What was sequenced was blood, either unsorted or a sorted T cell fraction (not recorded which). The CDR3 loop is CSASRGPQSDSAQYF. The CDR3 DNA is TGCAGTGCTAGCAGGGGGCCCCAGAGCGATTCGGCGCAGTATTTT.